This T cell receptor (beta chain) emerged from a study of shared clonotypes between healthy human individuals. Notes on the study in general: Depth was large, yet rarefaction showed that sorted-subset sequencing was incomplete.

This table comes from immunoSEQ multiplex PCR, and its TCRdb copy is limited to in-frame clones, with some not included. Here the sample spans some 2,400,000 clones, 90% to 96% being singletons. Comment on this clone: Its specificity is not known.

The specimen sequenced was naive CD4+ T cells sorted from blood. Subset in this sample: CD45RA+ positively selected. This clonotype was obtained from a man younger than 35 in good health.

In nucleotides, the CDR3 is TGTGCCAGCAGTGAACCGTTGGACAGGGGGAATTCACCCCTCCACTTT. This codes for CASSEPLDRGNSPLHF. This chain links TRBV2 with TRBJ1-6, with 10 bases fitting TRBD1. The junction had 5 bases not matched to a gene; V was cut back by 2 bases and J by 7 bases. Germline assignment: CDR1 SNHLY and CDR2 FYNNEI. The CDR3 length is 16 residues.